The 32 T cell receptor beta chains below were found in one sample sequenced in a study of shared clonotypes between healthy human individuals (dated by TCRdb to between 2020 and 2021). The library was obtained by the immunoSEQ multiplex PCR assay. TCRdb took over this immuneACCESS table, retaining in-frame rearrangements with V and J assigned. Such tables are incomplete; in checked studies, under half of the missing clones stem from an unresolved V gene, and the remainder is unexplained. In all, the sample holds 2 million to 2.5 million clones, and roughly 90% of those were seen once. The ten most abundant clones make up 0.37% of the sample. Sample: naive CD4+ T cells from PBMCs. This specimen's cell subset or site label, per the study, means: CD45RA+ positively selected. The receptors were gathered from a man aged 18-30 years in good health. Some clones in this sample may be carry-over from other donors' samples.

This chain joins TRBV19 and TRBJ2-7; tentative D call: TRBD1 (5 bases). V gave up 6 bases and J gave up 4 bases, with 16 bases separating them. Germline V CDR1 and CDR2: LNHDA, SQIVND (reference sequence). The CDR3 loop spans 14 amino acids. The CDR3 DNA reads as TGTGCCAGTAGCCCTCCAGGGAATACGTACGAGCAGTACTTC. Residues: CASSPPGNTYEQYF. Based on the CDR3 plus reference TRBV19 and TRBJ2-7, the full variable domain is DGGITQSPKYLFRKEGQNVTLSCEQNLNHDAMYWYRQDPGQGLRLIYYSQIVNDFQKGDIAEGYSVSREKKESFPLTVTSAQKNPTAFYLCASSPPGNTYEQYFGPGTRLTVT.

The chain employs TRBV7-2 and TRBJ1-5; D is undetermined. The CDR3 is 15 amino acids. Trimming cost V 1 base and J 6 bases, with 13 bases left between them. Germline V gene data show CDR1 as SGHTA and CDR2 as FQGNSA. CDR3 region: CASSLGQAGSQPQHF. In nucleotides, the CDR3 is TGTGCCAGCAGCTTAGGTCAGGCGGGTAGTCAGCCCCAGCATTTT.

This chain links TRBV10-3 with TRBJ2-7; 9 bases match TRBD1. This CDR3 spans 16 amino acids. Germline V lookup: CDR1 ENHRY, CDR2 SYGVKD. V trimming: 7 bases; J trimming: 5 bases; junction bases outside the gene matches: 15. CDR3 residues: CAINPTGGGFYHEQYF. In nucleotides, the CDR3 is TGTGCCATCAATCCGACAGGGGGAGGGTTCTACCACGAGCAGTACTTC.

The J gene is TRBJ2-1, the V gene TRBV7-3; TRBD2 matches 7 bases. The CDR3 runs 15 residues. CDR1 is SGHTA, CDR2 FQGTGA, per germline. Losses at the gene ends were 5 bases for V and 3 bases for J; bases not matched to a gene: 7. CDR3: CASSPERDGYNEQFF. CDR3 nucleotide sequence: TGTGCCAGCAGCCCCGAGCGGGACGGCTACAATGAGCAGTTCTTC.

This clone was seen a single time. The chain carries TRBV7-9 and TRBJ1-2, with D hard to call. The germline V and J ends were trimmed by 5 bases and 2 bases, with 9 bases remaining between them. Looked up from germline, CDR1 is SEHNR and CDR2 is FQNEAQ (reference sequence). The CDR3 is 13 amino acids. The CDR3 loop is CASSALGNYGYTF. In DNA, the CDR3 is TGTGCCAGCAGCGCCCTCGGGAACTATGGCTACACCTTC.

V usage is TRBV28 and J usage is TRBJ2-7; D possibly uses TRBD1 or TRBD2 (7 bases each). From germline, CDR1 is MDHEN and CDR2 SYDVKM. This CDR3 has 15 amino acids. V was pared by 4 bases and J by 5 bases, with 18 bases between. The CDR3 is CASSSGTVRGDEQYF. The DNA of the CDR3 is TGTGCCAGCAGTTCCGGGACAGTTCGGGGGGACGAGCAGTACTTC.

The CDR3 DNA reads TGTGCCAGCTTTCCGCTGGGCCTCCACTACTCAACTAATGAAAAACTGTTTTTT. Amino acids: CASFPLGLHYSTNEKLFF. The V and J genes are TRBV18 and TRBJ1-4; D remains unclear. Germline V gives CDR1 KGHSH, CDR2 LQKENI. This CDR3 is 18 amino acids long. V was trimmed by 7 bases and J by 0 bases, leaving 21 bases between them.

The chain links TRBV27 to TRBJ1-4, with D maybe TRBD1 (6 bases). The CDR3 is made up of 16 amino acids. CDR1 is MNHEY and CDR2 is SMNVEV in the germline V gene (reference sequence). The V end was cut by 3 bases, the J end by 5 bases, with 16 bases between. CDR3 DNA: TGTGCCAGCAGTTTGAGGACAGTCCCCAACAATGAAAAACTGTTTTTT. Residues: CASSLRTVPNNEKLFF.

The CDR3 nucleotides read TGTGCCAGCAGTTACCTAGGACAGGGAGTCGTCTATGGCTACACCTTC. It specifies CASSYLGQGVVYGYTF. The V call is TRBV27, the J call TRBJ1-2, with 8 bases aligning to TRBD1. The ends lost 4 bases at V and 4 bases at J; junction bases unmatched: 11. Germline CDR1 is MNHEY and CDR2 is SMNVEV (reference sequence). The CDR3 runs to 16 residues.

This chain connects TRBV28 to TRBJ1-2; 12 nucleotides agree with TRBD1. Germline CDR1 MDHEN, CDR2 SYDVKM. The CDR3 is 18 amino acids. Trimming cost V 5 bases and J 3 bases; bases outside gene matches: 13. The CDR3 reads CASSTPGTGGGGYYGYTF. The CDR3 DNA reads TGTGCCAGCAGTACCCCCGGGACAGGGGGCGGAGGATACTATGGCTACACCTTC.

With respect to this clone: Additional DNA sequences in this sample encode the identical CDR3. J is TRBJ1-1 and V is TRBV6-4; no definite D call. Trimming took 4 bases from V and 0 from J, leaving 6 bases between them. This CDR3 has 13 residues. In germline, CDR1 is MRHNA, CDR2 SNTAGT. The CDR3 loop is CASSATVNTEAFF. The CDR3 DNA reads TGTGCCAGCAGTGCCACAGTGAACACTGAAGCTTTCTTT.

This chain connects TRBV28 to TRBJ2-7; D is unresolved. From germline, CDR1 is MDHEN and CDR2 SYDVKM. The CDR3 sequence is 14 residues long. The V and J ends lost 2 bases and 8 bases respectively, with 16 bases between them. The DNA for the CDR3 is TGTGCCAGCAGTTTAAGGGCACATCAAGGGCAGCAGTACTTC. Protein sequence: CASSLRAHQGQQYF.

The chain couples TRBV9 to TRBJ2-7; perhaps TRBD2 as D (5 bases). The length of the CDR3 is 14 residues. CDR1 and CDR2 (germline): SGDLS, YYNGEE. V was cut by 6 bases and J by 0 bases, with 13 bases left in between. The CDR3 DNA sequence: TGTGCCAGCAACCGCGGCGGGCCCTCCTACGAGCAGTACTTC. Translation gives CASNRGGPSYEQYF.

The rearrangement links TRBV21-1 to TRBJ2-7. TRBV21-1 is marked as a pseudogene. This CDR3 has 13 residues. In DNA, the CDR3 is TGTGCCAGCAGCAAATCCGGGCATGGGGAGCAGTACTTC. It yields the protein CASSKSGHGEQYF.

This chain joins TRBV23-1 and TRBJ2-7, with unresolved D. TRBV23-1 is filed as an ORF, its function uncertain. V lost 7 bases and J 4 bases, leaving 5 bases between the germline ends. This CDR3 contains 10 residues. CDR3 region: CASTKYEQYF. The CDR3 DNA sequence: TGCGCCAGCACCAAATACGAGCAGTACTTC.

The V gene is TRBV6-1, the J gene TRBJ2-1; a weak D match, TRBD1 (5 bases). The V end was cut by 2 bases, the J end by 1 base, with 9 bases between. Germline loops: CDR1 MNHNS, CDR2 SASEGT. The CDR3 sequence is 15 residues long. Here the CDR3 DNA reads TGTGCCAGCAGTGAATGGCAGGGTTCCTACAATGAGCAGTTCTTC. It encodes CASSEWQGSYNEQFF.

This clone was observed a single time. This chain connects TRBV6-6 to TRBJ2-1; possible D gene TRBD1, 5 bases. The CDR3 spans 14 residues. The V gene lost 7 bases and the J gene lost 8 bases, with 18 bases spanning the gap. Germline lookup yields CDR1 MNHNY and CDR2 SVGAGI (reference sequence). CDR3 in amino acids: CASKFSQGVDEQFF. In nucleotides, the CDR3 is TGTGCCAGCAAGTTTTCGCAGGGCGTTGATGAGCAGTTCTTC.

Concerning this clone itself: Distinct nucleotide sequences in the sample also encode this CDR3. The chain has TRBV18 and TRBJ1-3; no clear D gene. Germline-derived CDR1 and CDR2 are KGHSH and LQKENI. V lost 3 bases and J lost 0, with 9 bases in between. The CDR3 runs to 15 residues. The CDR3 DNA is TGTGCCAGCTCACCCACACAAGACTCTGGAAACACCATATATTTT. This sequence encodes CASSPTQDSGNTIYF. The full variable domain, its missing parts supplied by reference TRBV18 and TRBJ1-3, is NAGVMQNPRHLVRRRGQEARLRCSPMKGHSHVYWYRQLPEEGLKFMVYLQKENIIDESGMPKERFSAEFPKEGPSILRIQQVVRGDSAAYFCASSPTQDSGNTIYFGEGSWLTVV.

The V and J genes are TRBV7-3 and TRBJ2-5; TRBD2 matches at 7 bases. Germline lookup yields CDR1 SGHTA and CDR2 FQGTGA. CDR3 length: 17 amino acids. V shed 5 bases, J shed 1 base, and the junction held 13 bases outside the gene matches. Here the CDR3 reads CASSQNFGAGAQETQYF. DNA for the CDR3: TGTGCCAGCAGCCAAAACTTCGGGGCGGGAGCCCAAGAGACCCAGTACTTC.

The chain couples TRBV7-9 to TRBJ2-7; 11 bases fit TRBD1. This CDR3 has 17 residues. The V gene end was trimmed by 3 bases and the J gene end by 2 bases; junction bases not matched to a gene: 9. In germline, CDR1 is SEHNR, CDR2 FQNEAQ (reference sequence). CDR3 in amino acids: CASSLLGRDRGTYEQYF. The CDR3 DNA is TGTGCCAGCAGCTTGTTGGGCAGGGACAGGGGGACCTACGAGCAGTACTTC.

The chain employs TRBV6-5 and TRBJ1-1, with TRBD1 matching over 9 bases. Germline V gives CDR1 MNHEY, CDR2 SVGAGI. This CDR3 is built from 14 residues. The trim removed 6 bases at V and 10 bases at J, leaving 12 bases unmatched. CDR3 amino acids: CASSFRQGVDGAFF. CDR3 nucleotide sequence: TGTGCCAGCAGCTTCAGACAGGGGGTTGACGGAGCTTTCTTT.

This clone was seen once. The chain links TRBV27 to TRBJ1-2, with 7 bases aligning to TRBD1. CDR1 and CDR2 (germline): MNHEY, SMNVEV (reference sequence). This CDR3 contains 13 residues. V shed 6 bases and J 8 bases; nucleotides not matched to a gene: 9. This CDR3 reads CASRQSAQGGYTF. The CDR3 coding sequence is TGTGCCAGCAGGCAATCTGCACAGGGGGGCTACACCTTC.

This chain links TRBV6-5 with TRBJ2-5, with D perhaps given as TRBD1 or TRBD2 (5 bases each). The end of the DNA fits TRBJ2-7 better, so the J call may be wrong. The CDR3 loop spans 15 amino acids. Germline CDR1 MNHEY, CDR2 SVGAGI. The CDR3 nucleotides are TGTGCCAGCAGTTACTCGAGGGGCAGCATTTACGAGCAGTACTTC. This encodes CASSYSRGSIYEQYF.

V and J are TRBV5-6 and TRBJ1-2, with 8 bases identical to TRBD1. V shed 5 bases, J shed 4 bases, and the junction held 7 bases outside the gene matches. Germline CDR1 is SGHDT and CDR2 is YYEEEE. This CDR3 has 14 amino acids. In DNA, the CDR3 is TGTGCCAGCAGTCCTGGACAGGGACGCTATGGCTACACCTTC. Protein: CASSPGQGRYGYTF. The full variable domain, its missing parts supplied by reference TRBV5-6 and TRBJ1-2, is DAGVTQSPTHLIKTRGQQVTLRCSPKSGHDTVSWYQQALGQGPQFIFQYYEEEERQRGNFPDRFSGHQFPNYSSELNVNALLLGDSALYLCASSPGQGRYGYTFGSGTRLTVV.

The gene calls are TRBV7-2 and TRBJ2-7; D is unresolved. V was clipped by 6 bases and J by 9 bases, with 12 bases between them. Germline CDR1 is SGHTA and CDR2 is FQGNSA. The CDR3 is made up of 11 amino acids. In DNA form, the CDR3 reads TGTGCCAGCAGACCTTGGTGTGCGCAGTACTTC. Its translation: CASRPWCAQYF.

On this clone itself: Other DNA sequences in the sample encode the same CDR3. The genes are TRBV7-9 and TRBJ2-7, with D perhaps TRBD1 (7 bases). V lost 5 bases and J lost 4, with 15 bases in between. The CDR3 length is 14 residues. Per the germline V gene, CDR1 is SEHNR and CDR2 is FQNEAQ (reference sequence). The CDR3 spells CASSLGRTGYEQYF. DNA of the CDR3: TGTGCCAGCAGCCTAGGGAGGACAGGATACGAGCAGTACTTC.

This rearrangement joins TRBV7-7 to TRBJ2-7; maybe TRBD2 (5 bases). The CDR3 has 15 amino acids. V was cut by 3 bases and J by 0 bases, with 12 bases left in between. Germline-derived CDR1 and CDR2 are SSHAT and FNYEAQ (reference sequence). CDR3 coding DNA: TGTGCCAGCAGCTTGTCTCTAGCCCGCTCCTACGAGCAGTACTTC. Translating gives CASSLSLARSYEQYF.

With respect to this clone: This sample includes further DNA sequences coding for the same CDR3. The rearrangement links TRBV9 to TRBJ2-7, with 7 bases matching TRBD1. CDR1 is SGDLS, CDR2 YYNGEE, per germline. This CDR3 is 14 amino acids long. V was pared by 2 bases and J by 0 bases, with 2 bases of the junction left unmatched. The CDR3 sequence is CASSVGQFSYEQYF. CDR3 sequence (DNA): TGTGCCAGCAGCGTGGGACAGTTCTCCTACGAGCAGTACTTC.

The CDR3 DNA reads as TGCGCCAGCAGCGTAGAGTACCTAGATACACCATTGAGCAGTGGCTACACCTTC. Translation gives CASSVEYLDTPLSSGYTF. This chain joins TRBV5-1 and TRBJ1-2; D gene ambiguous. This CDR3 has 18 amino acids. Trimming took 4 bases from V and 7 from J, leaving 29 bases between them. In germline, CDR1 is SGHRS, CDR2 YFSETQ.

This chain links TRBV28 with TRBJ2-7; D possibly corresponds to TRBD1 (6 bases). The CDR3 spans 14 residues. The V and J ends lost 2 bases and 5 bases respectively, with 13 bases between them. CDR1 is MDHEN, CDR2 SYDVKM, per germline. The CDR3, as DNA: TGTGCCAGCAGTTTACCTGGACAGAGGCACGAGCAGTACTTC. Protein: CASSLPGQRHEQYF.

This clone has more than one count but fewer than ten. The J gene is TRBJ1-1, the V gene TRBV5-4, with D unresolved. Germline V gene lookup returns CDR1 SGHNT and CDR2 YYREEE (reference sequence). This CDR3 contains 14 residues. Trimming removed 4 bases from V and 5 bases from J, with 15 bases in between. DNA of the CDR3: TGTGCCAGCAGCGTGGGTGGTAAAGGGACTGAAGCTTTCTTT. Amino acid sequence: CASSVGGKGTEAFF.

A word on this clone: Other DNA sequences in this sample translate to the same CDR3. The CDR3 spells CSARLAGEQFF. The CDR3 DNA sequence: TGCAGTGCTAGACTAGCCGGAGAGCAGTTCTTC. The chain couples TRBV20-1 to TRBJ2-1; TRBD2 is a possible D gene (5 bases). The CDR3 is 11 amino acids. The ends were cut back, 2 bases at V and 10 bases at J, with 9 bases in the middle. CDR1 DFQATT and CDR2 SNEGSKA come from the germline V gene (reference sequence).